Each of the 24 T cell receptor beta chains below was sequenced from the same sample in a study of blood T cell repertoires in COVID-19. Assay used: immunoSEQ multiplex PCR; TCRdb lists only in-frame clones, some missing. The top ten hold roughly 4% of the sample, which has around 330,000 clones, around 87% seen once. The sequenced sample was peripheral blood. The origin of the receptors is a woman in her forties or fifties with active or convalescent COVID-19.

The chain is built from TRBV30 and TRBJ2-7; 7 bases are a match to TRBD2. Germline-derived CDR1 and CDR2 are GTSNPN and SVGIG (reference sequence). The V and J ends lost 4 bases and 2 bases, in that order; junction bases with no gene match: 11. There are 15 residues in the CDR3. The CDR3 DNA follows: TGTGCCTGGAACCGGGGGAGGGCCGTTGCCTACGAGCAGTACTTC. It yields the protein CAWNRGRAVAYEQYF. Based on the CDR3 plus reference TRBV30 and TRBJ2-7, the full variable domain is SQTIHQWPATLVQPVGSPLSLECTVEGTSNPNLYWYRQAAGRGLQLLFYSVGIGQISSEVPQNLSASRPQDRQFILSSKKLLLSDSGFYLCAWNRGRAVAYEQYFGPGTRLTVT.

J is TRBJ2-3 and V is TRBV11-3; tentative D call: TRBD1 (5 bases). Germline V CDR1 and CDR2: SGHNT, YENEEA. The germline V and J ends were trimmed by 5 bases and 5 bases, with 14 bases remaining between them. CDR3 length: 14 residues. This CDR3 is CASSQDSLGDTQYF. CDR3 in DNA: TGTGCCAGCAGCCAAGACAGTTTAGGAGATACGCAGTATTTT.

The chain couples TRBV6-5 to TRBJ2-1, with 7 nucleotides matching TRBD2. This CDR3 contains 16 residues. Germline CDR1 reads MNHEY; CDR2 reads SVGAGI. Germline trimming cut 2 bases from V and 0 bases from J; bases unmatched to any gene: 4. The CDR3 reads CASSYMRGTSYNEQFF. Here the CDR3 DNA reads TGTGCCAGCAGTTACATGCGGGGGACCTCCTACAATGAGCAGTTCTTC.

This chain links TRBV9 with TRBJ2-2, with D hard to call. The CDR3 is made up of 12 amino acids. The V gene's germline CDR1 is SGDLS and CDR2 YYNGEE. V gave up 0 bases and J gave up 10 bases, with 7 bases separating them. In nucleotides, the CDR3 is TGTGCCAGCAGCGTAGACTCCGAGGAGCTGTTTTTT. This codes for CASSVDSEELFF.

The chain combines TRBV28 with TRBJ1-3; D call uncertain. Deletions cut 5 bases from V and 1 base from J, with 12 bases between. The CDR3 sequence is 15 residues long. CDR1 MDHEN and CDR2 SYDVKM come from the germline V gene. As DNA, the CDR3 is TGTGCCAGCAGTCCCCAAGGAGGGTCTGGAAACACCATATATTTT. Protein product: CASSPQGGSGNTIYF.

The rearrangement links TRBV7-9 to TRBJ2-1; 14 bases align to TRBD2. Germline V gene sequence: CDR1 SEHNR, CDR2 FQNEAQ (reference sequence). V gave up 3 bases and J gave up 2 bases; unmatched junction bases: 6. This CDR3 spans 18 amino acids. CDR3 in amino acids: CASSLGTSGRITYNEQFF. The DNA of the CDR3 is TGTGCCAGCAGCTTGGGGACTAGCGGGAGAATAACCTACAATGAGCAGTTCTTC.

The rearrangement links TRBV7-8 to TRBJ2-1; 10 bases fit TRBD1. There are 14 residues in the CDR3. V was clipped by 5 bases and J by 7 bases; unmatched bases: 5. The germline gives CDR1 SGHVS, CDR2 FQNEAQ. CDR3 sequence: CASSPGQGVNEQFF. Here the CDR3 DNA reads TGTGCCAGCAGCCCAGGACAGGGGGTGAATGAGCAGTTCTTC.

The chain couples TRBV4-3 to TRBJ2-5; 10 nucleotides match TRBD2. The CDR3 runs to 18 residues. CDR1 and CDR2 from the germline V gene are LGHNA and YSLEER. Losses at the gene ends were 2 bases for V and 0 bases for J; bases not matched to a gene: 9. The CDR3 here is CASSQSLAGEVYQETQYF. CDR3 bases: TGCGCCAGCAGCCAAAGTCTAGCGGGAGAGGTCTACCAAGAGACCCAGTACTTC.

The chain uses TRBV27 and TRBJ2-7; D possibly corresponds to TRBD1 (5 bases). CDR1 is MNHEY and CDR2 is SMNVEV in the germline V gene (reference sequence). Deletions cut 0 bases from V and 3 bases from J, with 12 bases between. The CDR3 spans 15 residues. CDR3 protein: CASSLSRQRIYEQYF. CDR3 coding DNA: TGTGCCAGCAGTTTATCGCGACAGAGAATCTACGAGCAGTACTTC.

The rearrangement uses TRBV19 and TRBJ1-2, with a weak D call TRBD1 (6 bases). From germline, CDR1 is LNHDA and CDR2 SQIVND (reference sequence). CDR3 length: 15 amino acids. V was pared by 7 bases and J by 4 bases, with 19 bases between. This CDR3 reads CASTWGQGTSYGYTF. The CDR3 DNA reads TGTGCCAGTACCTGGGGGCAGGGGACAAGCTATGGCTACACCTTC. Variable domain in full (rest from reference TRBV19 and TRBJ1-2): DGGITQSPKYLFRKEGQNVTLSCEQNLNHDAMYWYRQDPGQGLRLIYYSQIVNDFQKGDIAEGYSVSREKKESFPLTVTSAQKNPTAFYLCASTWGQGTSYGYTFGSGTRLTVV.

V is TRBV10-3 and J is TRBJ2-1; the D gene is possibly TRBD2 (5 bases). Germline loops: CDR1 ENHRY, CDR2 SYGVKD. V was shortened by 3 bases and J by 6 bases, with 15 bases between the two germline ends. This CDR3 has 15 residues. The CDR3 spells CAISESQVGINEQFF. The CDR3 nucleotides are TGTGCCATCAGTGAATCCCAGGTCGGGATCAATGAGCAGTTCTTC.

The chain uses TRBV27 and TRBJ1-6; D unclear. This CDR3 region has 16 residues. Trimming left V 6 bases short and J 0 bases short, with 12 bases between. Germline CDR1 MNHEY, CDR2 SMNVEV (reference sequence). CDR3 loop: CASRLDWSSYNSPLHF. Here the CDR3 DNA reads TGTGCCAGCAGGTTGGACTGGAGCTCCTATAATTCACCCCTCCACTTT.

In DNA, the CDR3 is TGCGCCAGCAGCTCCGTTGGAGGGGAGACCCAGTACTTC. It specifies CASSSVGGETQYF. The V gene is TRBV5-1, the J gene TRBJ2-5, with D maybe TRBD2 (6 bases). The CDR3 is 13 residues long. From germline, CDR1 is SGHRS and CDR2 YFSETQ. With 3 bases removed from V and 5 bases from J, the gap between germline ends came to 11 bases.

This chain links TRBV9 with TRBJ2-5; perhaps TRBD1 as D (6 bases). Germline CDR1 is SGDLS and CDR2 is YYNGEE. Trimming stripped 3 bases from V and 5 bases from J, with 14 bases between. This CDR3 is 14 amino acids long. CDR3 residues: CASSENTGKETQYF. The CDR3 nucleotides are TGTGCCAGCAGCGAGAATACAGGGAAGGAGACCCAGTACTTC.

The chain has TRBV19 and TRBJ1-5, with D uncertain. Between the trimmed V and J ends, which lost 6 bases and 2 bases, there was a span of 8 bases. Looked up from germline, CDR1 is LNHDA and CDR2 is SQIVND (reference sequence). This CDR3 spans 13 amino acids. CDR3 DNA sequence: TGTGCCAGTAGGCGGGAGGGCAATCAGCCCCAGCATTTT. It translates to CASRREGNQPQHF.

This rearrangement joins TRBV3-1 (or the pseudogene TRBV3-2) to TRBJ1-4, with D hard to call. This CDR3 has 13 amino acids. Germline CDR1 LGHDT, CDR2 YNNKEL (reference sequence). The germline V and J ends were trimmed by 1 base and 8 bases, with 8 bases remaining between them. CDR3 nucleotides: TGTGCCAGCAGCCAAGGGCCGGGGGAAAAACTGTTTTTT. Its protein is CASSQGPGEKLFF.

The chain carries TRBV18 and TRBJ1-2, with D tentatively TRBD1 (5 bases). V lost 3 bases, J lost 2 bases, and 10 bases lay in between. CDR1 and CDR2 from the germline V gene are KGHSH and LQKENI. The CDR3 has 14 residues. The CDR3 reads CASSPAGRNYGYTF. Written as DNA, the CDR3 is TGTGCCAGCTCACCGGCGGGACGGAACTATGGCTACACCTTC.

The chain carries TRBV18 and TRBJ2-7; TRBD2 is a possible D gene (5 bases). Trimming removed 1 base at V and 2 bases at J, with 15 bases between. The CDR3 runs to 16 residues. Germline values: CDR1 KGHSH, CDR2 LQKENI. CDR3 DNA sequence: TGTGCCAGCTCACCACAAAGGGCCAGAGGGACCTACGAGCAGTACTTC. Protein: CASSPQRARGTYEQYF. The full variable domain, with the rest looked up from reference TRBV18 and TRBJ2-7, is NAGVMQNPRHLVRRRGQEARLRCSPMKGHSHVYWYRQLPEEGLKFMVYLQKENIIDESGMPKERFSAEFPKEGPSILRIQQVVRGDSAAYFCASSPQRARGTYEQYFGPGTRLTVT.

V usage is TRBV18 and J usage is TRBJ1-3, with D unresolved. The CDR3 is 15 residues long. V was trimmed by 5 bases and J by 0 bases, leaving 11 bases between them. Germline V lookup: CDR1 KGHSH, CDR2 LQKENI. The CDR3 coding sequence is TGTGCCAGCTCAGGCTTTACCCGCTCTGGAAACACCATATATTTT. Translated: CASSGFTRSGNTIYF.

V and J are TRBV6-2 or TRBV6-3 and TRBJ2-2; a weak D match, TRBD1 (7 bases). The ends were cut back, 0 bases at V and 5 bases at J, with 16 bases in the middle. The germline V gene has CDR1 MNHEY and CDR2 SVGEGT. CDR3 size: 17 residues. CDR3 sequence: CASSYSSKGAGTGELFF. CDR3 coding DNA: TGTGCCAGCAGTTACTCGTCTAAGGGGGCGGGGACCGGGGAGCTGTTTTTT.

The CDR3 DNA reads TGTGCCAGCAGCTTAGCGTTCTCTGGCTACACCTTC. It specifies CASSLAFSGYTF. The chain employs TRBV7-9 and TRBJ1-2; D call uncertain. V was clipped by 0 bases and J by 7 bases, with 6 bases between them. This CDR3 spans 12 amino acids. CDR1 SEHNR and CDR2 FQNEAQ come from the germline V gene (reference sequence).

The rearrangement joins TRBV27 to TRBJ1-1, with D unresolved. This CDR3 is 13 amino acids long. V lost 5 bases, J lost 3 bases, and 10 bases lay in between. Germline V gene lookup returns CDR1 MNHEY and CDR2 SMNVEV (reference sequence). The CDR3 bases are TGTGCCAGCAGTCCTCGTCCTTACACTGAAGCTTTCTTT. Protein product: CASSPRPYTEAFF.

J is TRBJ2-5 and V is TRBV29-1, with TRBD2 matching 12 bases. CDR1 SQVTM and CDR2 ANQGSEA come from the germline V gene. The CDR3 has 15 residues. The ends lost 7 bases at V and 3 bases at J; junction bases unmatched: 9. Here the CDR3 reads CSAMRTSGVKETQYF. The CDR3 nucleotides are TGCAGCGCCATGAGGACTAGCGGGGTTAAAGAGACCCAGTACTTC.

V is TRBV28 and J is TRBJ2-1; 13 nucleotides align to TRBD2. Germline values: CDR1 MDHEN, CDR2 SYDVKM. The J segment lost 8 bases and the V segment lost 8 bases, leaving 9 bases of the junction unmatched. This CDR3 spans 15 amino acids. The CDR3 DNA reads TGTGCCAGCGGCGTTAGGACTAGCGGGAGTCATGAGCAGTTCTTC. It translates to CASGVRTSGSHEQFF.